This T cell receptor beta chain appears in the sequencing data of a study of Ad26.COV2.S vaccination and SARS-CoV-2 variants. The CDR3 length is 16 residues. Trimming removed 3 bases at V and 1 base at J, with 14 bases between. CDR1 is LNHDA, CDR2 SQIVND, per germline (reference sequence). A remark on this clone: Its antigen is not known.

Treatment given: some 20 received Ad26.COV2.S at low or high dose, single or two shots; about 5 received placebo; per-sample allocation not given. Sampling took place 63 days after the first vaccine or placebo injection. Whoever gave the sample was an adult aged 18-55 years in Boston. In the vaccine, an Ad26 vector expressed the SARS-CoV-2 spike of the Wuhan strain. Produced via immunoSEQ multiplex PCR; TCRdb's table is partial and in-frame only. The profile shows 360,000 or so clones, about 89% of them singletons. Whole-study results and caveats: After vaccination, substantial breadth of spike-specific CD8+ and CD4+ responses was reported.

The chain is built from TRBV19 and TRBJ2-3; D perhaps matches TRBD2 (5 bases). The clonotype originates from a person between 18 and 65 years old who received the Ad26.COV2.S COVID-19 vaccine or a placebo. Sequences were derived from peripheral blood, sampled in a trial of Ad26.COV2.S vaccine versus placebo. CDR3 residues: CASSMRAALGTDTQYF. The CDR3 nucleotides read TGTGCCAGTAGTATGAGGGCAGCCCTTGGCACAGATACGCAGTATTTT.